These T cell receptor beta chains were read from a single sample in a study of cytotoxic CD8 clonotypes in ibrutinib-treated CLL. Clones were read by immunoSEQ multiplex PCR, and TCRdb kept only the in-frame ones, dropping some. In the table there are a few hundred thousand clones, almost 80% of which are singletons. This sample comprised PBMCs, obtained before ibrutinib treatment. These receptors all stem from a human donor with chronic lymphocytic leukemia. Both conserved end residues are part of each CDR3. The order of the fields is clone size, D gene, V gene, J gene, CDR3 DNA, CDR3 protein. The D gene is left open where the match is weak. Clone sizes are given selectively: once, few, many, or a class where the clone is expanded.

>few|.|TRBV11-1|TRBJ2-3
TGTGCCAGCAGCTGGAGGACAGCAGATACGCAGTATTTT
CASSWRTADTQYF
>.|TRBD1|TRBV5-6|TRBJ2-7
TGTGCCAGCAGCGCCCGACAGGGAACCTACGAGCAGTACTTC
CASSARQGTYEQYF
>few|.|TRBV19|TRBJ2-1
TGTGCCAGTAGTTTTGGCGGGTGGTACAATGAGCAGTTCTTC
CASSFGGWYNEQFF
>once|.|TRBV30|TRBJ2-3
TGTGCGGCGGGGTTGAGCACAGATACGCAGTATTTT
CAAGLSTDTQYF
>.|.|TRBV30|TRBJ1-1
TGTGCCTGGAGTCGCCATGTGAACACTGAAGCTTTCTTT
CAWSRHVNTEAFF
>.|.|TRBV5-1|TRBJ1-1
TGCGCCAGCAGCTTGGTATACAGGATGAACACTGAAGCTTTCTTT
CASSLVYRMNTEAFF
>.|.|TRBV2|TRBJ2-7
TGTGCCAGCCCTGGAGGCAGGGGTTACTCCTACGAGCAGTACTTC
CASPGGRGYSYEQYF
>.|.|TRBV6-1|TRBJ1-3
TGTGCCAGCAGTGGTCGACAGGTTGGAAACACCATATATTTT
CASSGRQVGNTIYF
>.|.|TRBV2|TRBJ1-2
TGTGCCAGCAGTGAATCTGACAGCTATGGCTACACCTTC
CASSESDSYGYTF
>.|.|TRBV5-1|TRBJ2-3
TGCGCCAGCAGCTATACGGGCGGTGGCACAGATACGCAGTATTTT
CASSYTGGGTDTQYF
>.|.|TRBV9|TRBJ2-1
TGTGCCAGCAGCCCCAACCTTGTCTCTGGCTACAATGAGCAGTTCTTC
CASSPNLVSGYNEQFF
>.|.|TRBV6-1|TRBJ2-7
TGTGCCAGCAGTGACCGGGACACTTCGCGCGAGCAGTACTTC
CASSDRDTSREQYF
>.|.|TRBV28|TRBJ2-7
TGTGCCAGCAGCCCCCAAAGGCTTCGGCTTTGGGCGTACTTC
CASSPQRLRLWAYF
>once|.|TRBV7-9|TRBJ2-5
TGTGCCAGCAGCTTAGAGAGCGGACAAGAGACCCAGTACTTC
CASSLESGQETQYF
>.|TRBD2|TRBV7-9|TRBJ2-1
TGTGCCAGCAGCTTTCCGGGAGGGCCATATGAGCAGTTCTTC
CASSFPGGPYEQFF
>.|.|TRBV7-8|TRBJ1-1
TGTGCCAGCAGCTTAGAAATAGGGACTGAAGCTTTCTTT
CASSLEIGTEAFF
>.|TRBD2|TRBV27|TRBJ2-1
TGTGCCAGCAGTGCTAGCGGGGGGCACTCCTACAATGAGCAGTTCTTC
CASSASGGHSYNEQFF
>.|.|TRBV7-9|TRBJ2-1
TGTGCCAGCAGCTTGTTAGGGGGAAGCCATGAGCAGTTCTTC
CASSLLGGSHEQFF
>.|.|TRBV2|TRBJ2-3
TGTGCCAGCAGTCTGGGACCGAGCACAGATACGCAGTATTTT
CASSLGPSTDTQYF
>.|.|TRBV19|TRBJ1-1
TGTGCCTCAACACAAGGTACGGGACGTATGAACACTGAAGCTTTCTTT
CASTQGTGRMNTEAFF
>few|.|TRBV7-8|TRBJ1-1
TGTGCCAGCAGCTCCAGCCTCAACCCCAACCCTGAAGCTTTCTTT
CASSSSLNPNPEAFF
>.|.|TRBV20-1|TRBJ2-2
TGCAGTGCTAGCGGCACCGGGGAGCTGTTTTTT
CSASGTGELFF
>.|.|TRBV4-3|TRBJ2-7
TGCGCCAGCAGCCAAGAGGAGGGAGTCTACGAGCAGTACTTC
CASSQEEGVYEQYF
>.|TRBD2|TRBV28|TRBJ2-7
TGTGCCAGCAGTTTAGGTGCTAGCGGGATATTCTACGAGCAGTACTTC
CASSLGASGIFYEQYF
>.|.|TRBV10-3|TRBJ1-3
TGTGCCATCAGTGAGAGCAGGGCCGCTGGAAACACCATATATTTT
CAISESRAAGNTIYF
>.|.|TRBV18|TRBJ2-1
TGTGCCAGCTCATCCAACGGCTGGGGGAAATACAATGAGCAGTTCTTC
CASSSNGWGKYNEQFF
>.|.|TRBV5-6|TRBJ2-4
TGTGCCAGCAGAAGGGGTTTCAGGGACATTCAGTACTTC
CASRRGFRDIQYF
>few|.|TRBV7-3|TRBJ2-1
TGTGCCAGCAGCCCACAACCCAAAGCAGCCGGGACAGAGCAGTTCTTC
CASSPQPKAAGTEQFF
>.|.|TRBV2|TRBJ1-2
TGTGCCAGCAGTGAAGCGGGTTACTATGGCTACACCTTC
CASSEAGYYGYTF
>.|TRBD1|TRBV4-1|TRBJ2-1
TGCGCCAGCAGCCAAGTTAGCGGGGCCGGACAGGGGGTCTACAATGAGCAGTTCTTC
CASSQVSGAGQGVYNEQFF
>.|.|TRBV20-1|TRBJ2-1
TGCAGTGTAGACCATGAGCAGTTCTTC
CSVDHEQFF
>.|.|TRBV27|TRBJ1-1
TGTGCCAGCAGTTTTTACGGCGACACTGAAGCTTTCTTT
CASSFYGDTEAFF
>.|.|TRBV11-2|TRBJ1-2
TGTGCCAGCAGCTTGGGGCAGAATAACTATGGCTACACCTTC
CASSLGQNNYGYTF
>.|TRBD1|TRBV5-4|TRBJ2-1
TGTGCCAGCAGCTCCAAGGGACAGGTAGAATACAATGAGCAGTTCTTC
CASSSKGQVEYNEQFF
>.|.|TRBV18|TRBJ1-2
TGTGCCAGCTCACCAGGCAGGGACACTAACTATGGCTACACCTTC
CASSPGRDTNYGYTF
>once|.|TRBV28|TRBJ2-2
TGTGCCAGCAGTAGGGGGAGCTGGGACACCGGGGAGCTGTTTTTT
CASSRGSWDTGELFF
>.|.|TRBV7-9|TRBJ2-5
TGTGCCAGCAGCTTTCGACTGGAAGAGACCCAGTACTTC
CASSFRLEETQYF
>.|.|TRBV13|TRBJ2-2
TGTGCCAGCAGCTTAGGGGTAGCCGGGGAGCTGTTTTTT
CASSLGVAGELFF
>.|TRBD1|TRBV15|TRBJ2-5
TGTGCCACCAGCAGCCCTACAGGGGCAAGGGAGACCCAGTACTTC
CATSSPTGARETQYF
>.|.|TRBV9|TRBJ1-2
TGTGCCAGCAGCCCACAGTCAGGCTTTTATGGCTACACCTTC
CASSPQSGFYGYTF
>.|.|TRBV27|TRBJ1-2
TGTGCCAGCTCTCTCACGAAGAACGGAGCAGGGAGTGTTGGCTACACCTTC
CASSLTKNGAGSVGYTF
>.|.|TRBV5-1|TRBJ2-2
TGCGCCAGCAGCCCAAGGACACCCTCGAACACCGGGGAGCTGTTTTTT
CASSPRTPSNTGELFF
>.|.|TRBV30|TRBJ1-2
TGTGCCTGGAGTGTATCCCCTGACGGTATCGGCTACACCTTC
CAWSVSPDGIGYTF
>.|.|TRBV6-5|TRBJ1-3
TGTGCCAGCAGTGAAGTTGGTGGAAACACCATATATTTT
CASSEVGGNTIYF
>once|.|TRBV18|TRBJ2-1
TGTGCCAGCTCCCCGTCAAGAAACTCCTACAATGAGCAGTTCTTC
CASSPSRNSYNEQFF
>.|.|TRBV15|TRBJ2-7
TGTGCCACCAGCAGAGATTCCGGGACAAACTACGAGCAGTACTTC
CATSRDSGTNYEQYF
>.|.|TRBV7-9|TRBJ2-1
TGTGCCAGCAGCTTGCGAAGTCTGAATGAGCAGTTCTTC
CASSLRSLNEQFF
>once|TRBD1|TRBV5-1|TRBJ2-7
TGCGCCAGCAGCTTAGACGGGACAGGGTCATACGAGCAGTACTTC
CASSLDGTGSYEQYF
>.|.|TRBV6-5|TRBJ1-2
TGTGCCAGCAGTTACTCGAATCTTCCAGGGCTTTATGGCTACACCTTC
CASSYSNLPGLYGYTF